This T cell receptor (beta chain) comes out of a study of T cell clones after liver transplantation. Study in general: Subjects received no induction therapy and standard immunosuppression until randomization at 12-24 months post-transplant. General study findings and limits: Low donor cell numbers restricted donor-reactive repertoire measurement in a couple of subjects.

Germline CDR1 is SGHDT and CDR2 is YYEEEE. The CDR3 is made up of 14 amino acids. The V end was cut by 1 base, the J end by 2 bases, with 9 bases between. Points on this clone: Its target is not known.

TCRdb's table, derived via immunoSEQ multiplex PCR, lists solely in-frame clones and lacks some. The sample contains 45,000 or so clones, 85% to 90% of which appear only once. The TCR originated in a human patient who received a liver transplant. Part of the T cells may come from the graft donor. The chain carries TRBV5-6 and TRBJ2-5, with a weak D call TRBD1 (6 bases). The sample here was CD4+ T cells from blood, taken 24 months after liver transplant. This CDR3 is CASSLTGQQETQYF. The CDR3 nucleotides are TGTGCCAGCAGCTTGACAGGGCAACAAGAGACCCAGTACTTC.